These T cell receptor beta chains were read from a single sample in a study of T cell repertoires in cytomegalovirus infection. Antigens for these TCRs are unknown. TCRdb independently ran MiXCR on the reads; one entry per CDR3 protein. The table has more than 250,000 distinct CDR3 sequences, around 25% seen once. The source was cultured PBMCs, collected from culture after CMV antigen stimulation. The receptors derive from a human donor in good health (CMV status not recorded). Some clones in this sample may be carry-over from other donors' samples. Each CDR3 is given with its conserved first and last residue. D genes are given only for firm matches. Expanded clones are given a class, and other clones once, few, many or no size at all.

size | J | V | D | CDR3 | DNA
few | TRBJ1-4 | TRBV5-6 | - | CASSSGHINEKLFF | TGTGCCAGCAGCAGCGGACATATTAATGAAAAACTGTTTTTT
- | TRBJ2-2 | TRBV4-1 | TRBD1 | CASSRRGGPNTGELFF | TGCGCCAGCAGCCGACGAGGGGGCCCGAACACCGGGGAGCTGTTTTTT
- | TRBJ1-1 | TRBV7-2 | - | CASSSRGGAGTEAFF | TGTGCCAGCAGCTCCCGGGGGGGGGCCGGGACTGAAGCTTTCTTT
few | TRBJ2-3 | TRBV7-9 | TRBD2 | CASSFGSGSLDTQYF | TGTGCCAGCAGCTTTGGTAGCGGGAGCTTAGATACGCAGTATTTT
- | TRBJ1-5 | TRBV6-2/TRBV6-3 | - | CASSYLHNQPQHF | TGTGCCAGCAGTTACCTCCACAATCAGCCCCAGCATTTT
once | TRBJ1-2 | TRBV4-3 | - | CASSQDLWEGYTF | TGCGCCAGCAGCCAAGATCTATGGGAAGGCTACACCTTC
- | TRBJ1-6 | TRBV7-2 | - | CASSLQGDNSPLHF | TGTGCCAGCAGCCTGCAGGGCGATAATTCACCCCTCCACTTT
- | TRBJ2-3 | TRBV6-6 | - | CASSYPPSTDTQYF | TGTGCCAGCAGTTACCCCCCTAGCACAGATACGCAGTATTTT
- | TRBJ2-3 | TRBV7-2 | - | CASSLLGGRDGDTQYF | TGTGCCAGCAGCTTATTGGGGGGCAGGGACGGGGATACGCAGTATTTT
- | TRBJ2-1 | TRBV19 | - | CASTQEAGAYNEQFF | TGTGCCAGTACCCAAGAAGCAGGGGCGTACAATGAGCAGTTCTTC
- | TRBJ1-1 | TRBV7-6 | - | CASSLTGRAEAFF | TGTGCCAGCAGCTTAACAGGTCGGGCTGAAGCTTTCTTT
- | TRBJ2-1 | TRBV14 | TRBD2 | CASSQHTLAGSSVVQFF | TGTGCCAGCAGCCAACACACACTAGCGGGATCTTCGGTGGTGCAGTTCTTC
few | TRBJ2-1 | TRBV11-2 | TRBD1 | CASSPWDRNNEQFF | TGTGCCAGCAGCCCCTGGGACAGAAACAATGAGCAGTTCTTC
few | TRBJ1-6 | TRBV28 | - | CASSLSAYGAPLHF | TGTGCCAGCAGTTTATCTGCCTACGGGGCGCCCCTCCACTTT
many | TRBJ2-3 | TRBV7-6 | TRBD2 | CASSPSRTSGTDTQYF | TGTGCCAGCAGCCCCTCCAGGACTAGCGGGACAGATACGCAGTATTTT
- | TRBJ2-2 | TRBV6-2/TRBV6-3 | TRBD1 | CASSPRTGSPSTGELFF | TGTGCCAGCAGTCCTCGGACAGGTTCCCCTAGCACCGGGGAGCTGTTTTTT
few | TRBJ2-5 | TRBV13 | - | CASSSGSGETQYF | TGTGCCAGCAGCTCTGGGTCGGGTGAGACCCAGTACTTC
- | TRBJ2-7 | TRBV28 | TRBD1 | CASSSGQGDEQYF | TGTGCCAGCAGCTCGGGACAGGGCGACGAGCAGTACTTC
- | TRBJ2-1 | TRBV20-1 | TRBD2 | CSAHVQGLGSNEQFF | TGCAGTGCCCATGTTCAGGGACTAGGAAGCAATGAGCAGTTCTTC
- | TRBJ2-1 | TRBV19 | - | CASSIRWSAYNEQFF | TGTGCCAGTAGTATAAGGTGGAGCGCATACAATGAGCAGTTCTTC
- | TRBJ2-7 | TRBV6-2/TRBV6-3 | TRBD1 | CASTRFGQGSSYEQYF | TGTGCCAGCACAAGATTCGGACAGGGGAGCTCCTACGAGCAGTACTTC
many | TRBJ2-1 | TRBV10-3 | TRBD2 | CATGTSGPKNEQFF | TGTGCCACCGGGACTAGCGGTCCAAAAAATGAGCAGTTCTTC
few | TRBJ2-7 | TRBV28 | TRBD1 | CASSSYGPGRTGTVGQYF | TGTGCCAGCAGTTCCTACGGCCCGGGGAGGACAGGGACGGTGGGGCAGTACTTC
- | TRBJ2-1 | TRBV27 | TRBD2 | CASSSGTSGYYSYNEQFF | TGTGCCAGCAGTTCTGGGACTAGCGGGTACTATTCCTACAATGAGCAGTTCTTC
- | TRBJ2-1 | TRBV14 | - | CASSEQYNEQFF | TGTGCCAGCAGCGAACAATACAATGAGCAGTTCTTC
many | TRBJ2-5 | TRBV7-2 | TRBD2 | CASRAGGPVETQYF | TGTGCCAGCCGGGCGGGAGGGCCAGTAGAGACCCAGTACTTC
few | TRBJ2-2 | TRBV6-5 | - | CASSEGGPPGELFF | TGTGCCAGCAGTGAAGGGGGGCCTCCCGGGGAGCTGTTTTTT
- | TRBJ2-1 | TRBV12-5 | TRBD1 | CASGLGQGAGNEQFF | TGTGCTAGTGGTTTGGGACAGGGGGCTGGCAATGAGCAGTTCTTC
- | TRBJ2-7 | TRBV5-1 | - | CASSRDSLSYEQYF | TGCGCCAGCAGTCGGGACTCACTCTCCTACGAGCAGTACTTC
- | TRBJ2-3 | TRBV20-1 | - | CSARDQGVTQYF | TGCAGTGCTAGAGATCAGGGCGTTACGCAGTATTTT
- | TRBJ2-5 | TRBV5-6 | - | CASSPLGGVGILETQYF | TGTGCCAGCAGCCCTCTAGGGGGAGTCGGCATACTGGAGACCCAGTACTTC
few | TRBJ1-5 | TRBV28 | - | CASSAISLYSNQPQHF | TGTGCCAGCAGTGCCATTTCATTGTATAGCAATCAGCCCCAGCATTTT
- | TRBJ1-2 | TRBV28 | - | CASSSAGVGGYGYTF | TGTGCCAGCAGTTCAGCAGGGGTGGGGGGCTATGGCTACACCTTC
- | TRBJ1-5 | TRBV18 | - | CASSPATSNQPQHF | TGTGCCAGCTCACCAGCCACCAGCAATCAGCCCCAGCATTTT
- | TRBJ2-7 | TRBV6-5 | TRBD1 | CASSYNRQGAYEQYF | TGTGCCAGCAGTTACAACCGACAGGGGGCCTACGAGCAGTACTTC